This T cell receptor beta chain stems from a study of human T cells and chemical hapten exposure. Study-level information: Per-sample TCR yields varied mainly from small pooled library volume differences. Study-level points and caveats: Counts of expanded TCRs (at PT1) showed a positive correlation with patch test score. Having alopecia, the donors may differ immunologically from healthy people.

TCRdb reanalysed the RACE reads using MiXCR and keeps one entry per CDR3 protein. The data contain roughly 54,000 distinct CDR3 sequences, 9.9% of them singletons. This clonotype occurred many times. Its target is not known. Described time point: patch test 2, 6 weeks after DPC sensitization. Specified treatment: therapeutic diphenylcyclopropenone sensitization with weekly scalp DPC. The authors extracted total RNA from unfractionated whole blood. The junction had 0 bases not matched to a gene; V was cut back by 1 base and J by 4 bases. The CDR3 spans 13 residues. Germline V gene data show CDR1 as SGHAT and CDR2 as FQNNGV.

The chain has TRBV11-2 and TRBJ1-1, with TRBD1 matching over 7 bases. This sequence originates from a woman aged 45-60 years with alopecia areata. Some clones in this sample may be carry-over from other donors' samples. Material: whole blood, obtained in connection with sensitization to the hapten diphenylcyclopropenone (DPC). CDR3 loop: CASSLGTGTEAFF. CDR3 nucleotide sequence: TGTGCCAGCAGCTTAGGGACAGGCACTGAAGCTTTCTTT.